This TCR beta chain was observed in a study of OX40 agonist ivuxolimab in advanced cancers. On the study more broadly: Patients enrolled in dose escalation were diagnosed with hepatocellular carcinoma, melanoma, renal cell or head and neck cancer.

CDR1 and CDR2 from the germline V gene are LNHDA and SQIVND (reference sequence). V gave up 7 bases and J gave up 0 bases; unmatched junction bases: 7. The CDR3 is made up of 16 amino acids. Data came from immunoSEQ multiplex PCR; TCRdb stores just in-frame clones and leaves some out. The data hold tens of thousands of clones, with 90% observed a single time. The specimen was CD4+ or CD8+ T cells sorted from blood, collected in a trial of the OX40 agonist ivuxolimab. The chain uses TRBV19 and TRBJ2-3, with TRBD2 identical over 10 bases. The TCR originated in an adult with an advanced solid tumor such as melanoma, head and neck, liver or kidney cancer. CDR3 protein: CASTRAGGTSTDTQYF. Written as DNA, the CDR3 is TGTGCCAGTACCCGAGCGGGAGGGACTAGCACAGATACGCAGTATTTT.